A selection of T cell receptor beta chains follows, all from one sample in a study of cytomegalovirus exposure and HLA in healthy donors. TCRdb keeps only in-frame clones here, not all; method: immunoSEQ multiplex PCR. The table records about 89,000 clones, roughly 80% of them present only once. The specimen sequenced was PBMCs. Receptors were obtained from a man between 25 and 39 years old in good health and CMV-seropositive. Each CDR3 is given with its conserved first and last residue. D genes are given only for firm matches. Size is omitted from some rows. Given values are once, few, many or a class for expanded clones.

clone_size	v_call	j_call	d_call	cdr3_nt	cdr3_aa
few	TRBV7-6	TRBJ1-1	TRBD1	TGTGCCAGCAGCTTACTTCGCCCAGGGGGTTCACCGAACGCTGAAGCTTTCTTT	CASSLLRPGGSPNAEAFF
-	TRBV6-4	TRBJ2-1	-	TGTGCCAGCAGTGACTCGGCTAGCAACTCCCCCAATGAGCAGTTCTTC	CASSDSASNSPNEQFF
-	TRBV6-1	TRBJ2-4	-	TGTGCCAGCAGTGAATGGGCAGGAGGGCGAAACATTCAGTACTTC	CASSEWAGGRNIQYF
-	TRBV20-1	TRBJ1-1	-	TGCAGTGCTAGGACAGGTTTTGAAGCTTTCTTT	CSARTGFEAFF
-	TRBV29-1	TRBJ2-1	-	TGCAGCGTTGAAAAGTTAGGGGGCAATGAGCAGTTCTTC	CSVEKLGGNEQFF
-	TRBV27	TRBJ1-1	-	TGTGCCAGCAGCCCAAACGACAGGTCCCTCGAAGCTTTCTTT	CASSPNDRSLEAFF
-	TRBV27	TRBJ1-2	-	TGTGCCAGCAGGGGGGGGGCGCTCTATGGCTACACCTTC	CASRGGALYGYTF
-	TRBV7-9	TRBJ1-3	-	TGTGCCAGCAGCTTACCTTCTCCTGGGAGCTCTGGAAACACCATATATTTT	CASSLPSPGSSGNTIYF
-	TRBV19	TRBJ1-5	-	TGTGCCAGTAGTATAGGGCAGGGATTAGGACAGCCCCAGCATTTT	CASSIGQGLGQPQHF
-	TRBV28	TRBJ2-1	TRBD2	TGTGCCAGCATTCCAGCGGGACTAGCCTCCTACAATGAGCAGTTCTTC	CASIPAGLASYNEQFF
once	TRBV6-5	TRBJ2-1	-	TGTGCCAGCAGCAGAACCGGGACTTCAGGTAATGAGCAGTTCTTC	CASSRTGTSGNEQFF
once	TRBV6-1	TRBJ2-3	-	TGTGCCAGCAGTGAAGCCTCTAGCACAGATACGCAGTATTTT	CASSEASSTDTQYF
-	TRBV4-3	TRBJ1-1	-	TGCGCCAGCAGCCAAGAGGTCGGGGGGGGGAGGAACACTGAAGCTTTCTTT	CASSQEVGGGRNTEAFF
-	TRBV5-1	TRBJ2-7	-	TGCGCCAGCGCACAGGGAGGGACCTACGAGCAGTACTTC	CASAQGGTYEQYF